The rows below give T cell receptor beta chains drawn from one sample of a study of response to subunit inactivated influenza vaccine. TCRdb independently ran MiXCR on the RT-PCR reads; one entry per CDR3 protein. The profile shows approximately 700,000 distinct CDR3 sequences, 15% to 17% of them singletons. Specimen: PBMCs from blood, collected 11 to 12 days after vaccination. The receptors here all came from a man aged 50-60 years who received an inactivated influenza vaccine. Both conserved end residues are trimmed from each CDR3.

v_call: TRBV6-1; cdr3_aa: ASSELGGWQPQH
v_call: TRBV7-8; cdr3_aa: ASTQWLGSNEKLF
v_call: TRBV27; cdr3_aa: ASSTGTSGGYNEQF
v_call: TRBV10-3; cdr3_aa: ATQTRGHGNEQF
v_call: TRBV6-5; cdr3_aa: ASIMRENTEAF
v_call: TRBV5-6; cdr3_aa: ASSLVTGRTST
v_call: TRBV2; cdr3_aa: ASTAGATQPQH
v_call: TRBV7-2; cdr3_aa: ASRGVGTAGEAF
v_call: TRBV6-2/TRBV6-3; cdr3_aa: ASSYSADRVDEQY
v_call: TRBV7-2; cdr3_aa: ASSWGQNNQPQH
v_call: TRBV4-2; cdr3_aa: ASSLGGGDEQF
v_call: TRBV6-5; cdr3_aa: ASSYSGGAYTEAF
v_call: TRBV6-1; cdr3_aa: ASRKLAGRSSNEQY
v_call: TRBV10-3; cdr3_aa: AIRPGLAGDEQY
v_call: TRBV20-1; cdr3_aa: SATSGGYEKLF
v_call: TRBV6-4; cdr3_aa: ASSRDRGFTGELF
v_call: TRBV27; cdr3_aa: ASSLRGNYEQY